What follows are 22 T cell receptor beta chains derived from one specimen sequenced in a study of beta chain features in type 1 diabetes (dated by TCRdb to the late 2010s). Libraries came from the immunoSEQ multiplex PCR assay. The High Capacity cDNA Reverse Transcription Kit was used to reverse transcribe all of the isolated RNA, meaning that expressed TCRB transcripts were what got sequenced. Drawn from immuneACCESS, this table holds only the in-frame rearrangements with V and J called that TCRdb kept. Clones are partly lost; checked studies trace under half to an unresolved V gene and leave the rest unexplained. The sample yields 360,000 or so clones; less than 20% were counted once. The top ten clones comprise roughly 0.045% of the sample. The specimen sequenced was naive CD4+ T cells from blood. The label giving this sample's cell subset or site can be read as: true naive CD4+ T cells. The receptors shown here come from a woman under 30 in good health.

The CDR3 loop is CATSKTTGELFF. CDR3 bases: TGTGCCACCAGCAAAACTACCGGGGAGCTGTTTTTT. The chain recombines TRBV15 with TRBJ2-2; D uncertain. Between the trimmed V and J ends, which lost 4 bases and 5 bases, there was a span of 5 bases. The CDR3 covers 12 residues. Per the germline V gene, CDR1 is LNHNV and CDR2 is YYDKDF (reference sequence).

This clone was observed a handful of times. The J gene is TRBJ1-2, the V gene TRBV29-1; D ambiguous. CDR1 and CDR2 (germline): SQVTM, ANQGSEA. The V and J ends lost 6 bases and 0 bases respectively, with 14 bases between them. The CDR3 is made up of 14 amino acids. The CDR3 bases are TGCAGCGTCACTCGTGACACATCTAACTATGGCTACACCTTC. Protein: CSVTRDTSNYGYTF.

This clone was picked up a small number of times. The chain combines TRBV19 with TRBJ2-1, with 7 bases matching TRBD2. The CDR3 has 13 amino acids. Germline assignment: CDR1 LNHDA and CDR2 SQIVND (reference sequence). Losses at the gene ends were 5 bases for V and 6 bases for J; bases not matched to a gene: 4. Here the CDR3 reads CASSGAGVNEQFF. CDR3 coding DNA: TGTGCCAGTAGTGGCGCGGGGGTCAATGAGCAGTTCTTC.

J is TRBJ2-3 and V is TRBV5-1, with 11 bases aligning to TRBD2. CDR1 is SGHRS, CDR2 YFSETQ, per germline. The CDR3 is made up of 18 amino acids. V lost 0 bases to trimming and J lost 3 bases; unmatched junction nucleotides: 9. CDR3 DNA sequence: TGCGCCAGCAGCTTGGAGCGTAGCGGGGGGGCCGGGACAGATACGCAGTATTTT. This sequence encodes CASSLERSGGAGTDTQYF.

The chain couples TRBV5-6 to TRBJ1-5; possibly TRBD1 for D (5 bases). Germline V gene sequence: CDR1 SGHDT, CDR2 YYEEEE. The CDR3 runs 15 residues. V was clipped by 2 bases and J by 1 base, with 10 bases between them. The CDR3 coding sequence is TGTGCCAGCAGCTTAGGGGAGGCGAGCAATCAGCCCCAGCATTTT. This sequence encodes CASSLGEASNQPQHF.

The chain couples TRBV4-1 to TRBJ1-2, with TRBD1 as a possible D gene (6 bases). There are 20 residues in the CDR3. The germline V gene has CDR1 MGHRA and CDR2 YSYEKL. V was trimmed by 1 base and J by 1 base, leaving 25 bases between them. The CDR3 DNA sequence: TGCGCCAGCAGCCAAGCAATGGTTGCTGGCAGGGGCACCATTAACTATGGCTACACCTTC. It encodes CASSQAMVAGRGTINYGYTF.

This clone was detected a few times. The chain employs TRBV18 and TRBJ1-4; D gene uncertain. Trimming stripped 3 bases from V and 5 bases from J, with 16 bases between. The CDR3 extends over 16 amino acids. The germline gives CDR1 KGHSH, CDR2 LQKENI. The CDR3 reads CASSPNRLELNEKLFF. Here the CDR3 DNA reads TGTGCCAGCTCACCTAATCGACTGGAACTGAATGAAAAACTGTTTTTT. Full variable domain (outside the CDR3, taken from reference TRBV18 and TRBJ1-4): NAGVMQNPRHLVRRRGQEARLRCSPMKGHSHVYWYRQLPEEGLKFMVYLQKENIIDESGMPKERFSAEFPKEGPSILRIQQVVRGDSAAYFCASSPNRLELNEKLFFGSGTQLSVL.

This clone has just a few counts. CDR3 sequence (DNA): TGTGCCAGCAGCTTAGTATATGGGAGCTCCTACAATGAGCAGTTCTTC. Translation gives CASSLVYGSSYNEQFF. V usage is TRBV7-9 and J usage is TRBJ2-1, with D perhaps matching TRBD2 (5 bases). Germline-derived CDR1 and CDR2 are SEHNR and FQNEAQ (reference sequence). V was trimmed by 1 base and J by 0 bases, leaving 10 bases between them. The CDR3 is 16 residues long.

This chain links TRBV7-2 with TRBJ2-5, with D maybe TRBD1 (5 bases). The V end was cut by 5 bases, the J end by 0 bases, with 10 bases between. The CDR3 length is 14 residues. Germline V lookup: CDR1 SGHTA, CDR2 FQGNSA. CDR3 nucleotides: TGTGCCAGCAGCGCACGACAGTACCAAGAGACCCAGTACTTC. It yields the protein CASSARQYQETQYF. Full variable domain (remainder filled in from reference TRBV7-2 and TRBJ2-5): GAGVSQSPSNKVTEKGKDVELRCDPISGHTALYWYRQSLGQGLEFLIYFQGNSAPDKSGLPSDRFSAERTGGSVSTLTIQRTQQEDSAVYLCASSARQYQETQYFGPGTRLLVL.

As DNA, the CDR3 is TGTGCCAGCAGCTTACGATCGACAGGGGACGTGGGAAACACCATATATTTT. This translates into CASSLRSTGDVGNTIYF. The V gene is TRBV9, the J gene TRBJ1-3; 8 bases map to TRBD1. Trimming cost V 4 bases and J 4 bases; bases outside gene matches: 13. This CDR3 region has 17 residues. The germline V gene has CDR1 SGDLS and CDR2 YYNGEE.

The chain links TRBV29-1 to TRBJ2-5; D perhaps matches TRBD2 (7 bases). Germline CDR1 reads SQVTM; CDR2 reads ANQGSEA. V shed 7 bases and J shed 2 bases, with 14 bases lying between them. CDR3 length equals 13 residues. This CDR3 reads CSAQGGGQETQYF. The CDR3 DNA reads TGCAGCGCCCAAGGGGGGGGACAAGAGACCCAGTACTTC. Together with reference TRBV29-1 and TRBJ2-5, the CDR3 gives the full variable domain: SAVISQKPSRDICQRGTSLTIQCQVDSQVTMMFWYRQQPGQSLTLIATANQGSEATYESGFVIDKFPISRPNLTFSTLTVSNMSPEDSSIYLCSAQGGGQETQYFGPGTRLLVL.

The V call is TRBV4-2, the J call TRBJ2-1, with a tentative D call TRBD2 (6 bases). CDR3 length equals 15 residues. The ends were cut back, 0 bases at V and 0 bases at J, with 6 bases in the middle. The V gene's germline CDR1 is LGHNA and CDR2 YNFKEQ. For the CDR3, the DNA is TGTGCCAGCAGCCAAGAGACTAGCTCCTACAATGAGCAGTTCTTC. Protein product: CASSQETSSYNEQFF.

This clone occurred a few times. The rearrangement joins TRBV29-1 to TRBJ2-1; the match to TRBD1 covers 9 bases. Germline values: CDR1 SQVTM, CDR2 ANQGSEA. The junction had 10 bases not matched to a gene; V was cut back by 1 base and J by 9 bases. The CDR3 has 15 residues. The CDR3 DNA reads TGCAGCGTTGAAGCGTCGGGACAGGGTCTCGGTGAGCAGTTCTTC. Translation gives CSVEASGQGLGEQFF.

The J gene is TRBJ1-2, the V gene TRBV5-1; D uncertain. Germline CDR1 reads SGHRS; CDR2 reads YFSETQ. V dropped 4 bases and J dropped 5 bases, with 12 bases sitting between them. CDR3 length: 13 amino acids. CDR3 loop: CASSPGRLYGYTF. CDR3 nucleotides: TGCGCCAGCAGCCCCGGGAGGTTATATGGCTACACCTTC.

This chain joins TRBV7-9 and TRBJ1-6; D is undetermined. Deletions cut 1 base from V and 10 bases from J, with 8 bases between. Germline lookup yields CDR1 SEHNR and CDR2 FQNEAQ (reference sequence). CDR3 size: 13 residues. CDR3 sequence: CASSLGESSPLHF. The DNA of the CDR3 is TGTGCCAGCAGCTTAGGAGAGAGCTCACCCCTCCACTTT.

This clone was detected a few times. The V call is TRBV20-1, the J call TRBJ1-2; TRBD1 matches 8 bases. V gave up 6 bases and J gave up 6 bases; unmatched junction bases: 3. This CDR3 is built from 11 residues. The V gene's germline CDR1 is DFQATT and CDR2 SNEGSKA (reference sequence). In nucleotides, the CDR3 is TGCAGTGCGCCAGGGGGCGATGGCTACACCTTC. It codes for CSAPGGDGYTF.

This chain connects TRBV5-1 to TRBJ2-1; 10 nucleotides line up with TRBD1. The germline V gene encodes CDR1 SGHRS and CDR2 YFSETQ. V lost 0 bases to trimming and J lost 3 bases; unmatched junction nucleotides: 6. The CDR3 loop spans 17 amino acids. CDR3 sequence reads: CASSLGSRTGGYNEQFF. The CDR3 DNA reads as TGCGCCAGCAGCTTGGGATCTAGGACAGGGGGCTACAATGAGCAGTTCTTC.

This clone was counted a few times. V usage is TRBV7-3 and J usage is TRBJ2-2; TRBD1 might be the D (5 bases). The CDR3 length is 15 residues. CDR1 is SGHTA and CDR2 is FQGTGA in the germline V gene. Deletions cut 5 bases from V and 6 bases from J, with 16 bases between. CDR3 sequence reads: CASSASGSLPGELFF. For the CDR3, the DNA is TGTGCCAGCAGCGCCTCAGGGTCCCTCCCCGGGGAGCTGTTTTTT.

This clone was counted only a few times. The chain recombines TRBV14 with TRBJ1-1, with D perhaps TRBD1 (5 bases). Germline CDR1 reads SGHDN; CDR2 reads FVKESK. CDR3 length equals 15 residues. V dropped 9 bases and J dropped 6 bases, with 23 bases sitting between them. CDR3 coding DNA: TGTGCCAGTTCTCGAGCAGGGACTGGGGTCGCTGAAGCTTTCTTT. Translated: CASSRAGTGVAEAFF.

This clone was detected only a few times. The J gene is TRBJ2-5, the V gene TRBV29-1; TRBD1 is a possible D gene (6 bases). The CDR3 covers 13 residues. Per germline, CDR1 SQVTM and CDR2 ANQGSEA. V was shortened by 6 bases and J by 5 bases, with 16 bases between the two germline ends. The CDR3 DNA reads TGCAGCGTGAGGCTACAGGGTTGGGAGACCCAGTACTTC. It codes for CSVRLQGWETQYF.

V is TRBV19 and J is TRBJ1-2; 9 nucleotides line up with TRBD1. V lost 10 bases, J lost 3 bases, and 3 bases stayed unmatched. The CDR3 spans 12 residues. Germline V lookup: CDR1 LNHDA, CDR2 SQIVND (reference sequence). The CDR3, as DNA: TGTGCCACCTGGACAGGGGACTATGGCTACACCTTC. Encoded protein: CATWTGDYGYTF.

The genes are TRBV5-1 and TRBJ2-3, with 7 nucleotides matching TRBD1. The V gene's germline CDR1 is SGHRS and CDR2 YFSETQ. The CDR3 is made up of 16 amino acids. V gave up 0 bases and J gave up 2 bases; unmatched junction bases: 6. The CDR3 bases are TGCGCCAGCAGCTTGGGGTCCGGGACAGCCACAGATACGCAGTATTTT. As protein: CASSLGSGTATDTQYF.